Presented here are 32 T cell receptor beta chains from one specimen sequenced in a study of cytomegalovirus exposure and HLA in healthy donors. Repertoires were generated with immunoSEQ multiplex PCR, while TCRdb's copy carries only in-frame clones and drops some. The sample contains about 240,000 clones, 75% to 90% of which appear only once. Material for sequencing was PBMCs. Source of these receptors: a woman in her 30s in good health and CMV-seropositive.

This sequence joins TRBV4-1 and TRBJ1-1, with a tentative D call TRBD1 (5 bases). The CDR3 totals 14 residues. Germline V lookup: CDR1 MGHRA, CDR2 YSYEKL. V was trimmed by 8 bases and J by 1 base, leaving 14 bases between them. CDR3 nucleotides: TGCGCCAGCCGGCCTGGGGGGGGGAACACTGAAGCTTTCTTT. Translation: CASRPGGGNTEAFF.

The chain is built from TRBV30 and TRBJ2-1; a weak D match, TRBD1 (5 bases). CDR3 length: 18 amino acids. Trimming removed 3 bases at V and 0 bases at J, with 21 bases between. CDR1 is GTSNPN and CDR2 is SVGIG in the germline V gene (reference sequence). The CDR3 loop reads CAWSRGAKLSSSYNEQFF. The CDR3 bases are TGTGCCTGGAGCCGTGGGGCCAAACTATCAAGCTCCTACAATGAGCAGTTCTTC. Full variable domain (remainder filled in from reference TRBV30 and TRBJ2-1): SQTIHQWPATLVQPVGSPLSLECTVEGTSNPNLYWYRQAAGRGLQLLFYSVGIGQISSEVPQNLSASRPQDRQFILSSKKLLLSDSGFYLCAWSRGAKLSSSYNEQFFGPGTRLTVL.

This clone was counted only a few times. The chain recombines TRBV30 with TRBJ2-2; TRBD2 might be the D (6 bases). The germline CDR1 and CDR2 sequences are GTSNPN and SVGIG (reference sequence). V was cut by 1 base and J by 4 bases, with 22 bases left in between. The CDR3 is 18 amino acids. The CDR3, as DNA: TGTGCCTGGAGTGGATTGGGGGGACGGTTGGGTGGCACCGGGGAGCTGTTTTTT. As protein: CAWSGLGGRLGGTGELFF.

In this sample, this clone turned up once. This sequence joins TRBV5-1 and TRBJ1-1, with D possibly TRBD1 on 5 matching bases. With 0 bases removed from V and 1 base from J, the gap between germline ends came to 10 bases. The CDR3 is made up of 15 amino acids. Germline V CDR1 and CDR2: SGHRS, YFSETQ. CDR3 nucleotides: TGCGCCAGCAGCTTGGCAGGGCGGACGAACACTGAAGCTTTCTTT. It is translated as CASSLAGRTNTEAFF.

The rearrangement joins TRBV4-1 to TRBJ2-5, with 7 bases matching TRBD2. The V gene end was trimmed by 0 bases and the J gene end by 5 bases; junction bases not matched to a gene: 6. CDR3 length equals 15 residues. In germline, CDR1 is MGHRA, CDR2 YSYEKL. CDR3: CASSQDMREWETQYF. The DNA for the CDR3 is TGCGCCAGCAGCCAAGATATGCGGGAGTGGGAGACCCAGTACTTC.

CDR3 region: CASSLRGMALGEQFF. In DNA, the CDR3 is TGTGCCAGCAGTTTAAGGGGGATGGCTTTGGGTGAGCAGTTCTTC. The chain couples TRBV28 to TRBJ2-1; possibly TRBD1 for D (6 bases). CDR1 is MDHEN, CDR2 SYDVKM, per germline. Trimming left V 2 bases short and J 9 bases short, with 17 bases between. The length of the CDR3 is 15 residues.

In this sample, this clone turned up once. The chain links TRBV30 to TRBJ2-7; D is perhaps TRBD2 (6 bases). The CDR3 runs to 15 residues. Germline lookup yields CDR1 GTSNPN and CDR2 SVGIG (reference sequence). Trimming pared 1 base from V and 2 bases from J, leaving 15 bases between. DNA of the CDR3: TGTGCCTGGAGTGCACCGGGACTGGACCCCTACGAGCAGTACTTC. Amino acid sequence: CAWSAPGLDPYEQYF.

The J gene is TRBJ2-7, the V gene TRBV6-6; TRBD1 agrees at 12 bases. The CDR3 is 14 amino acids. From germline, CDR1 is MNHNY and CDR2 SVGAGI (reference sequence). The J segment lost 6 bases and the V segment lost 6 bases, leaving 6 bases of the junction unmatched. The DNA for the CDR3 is TGTGCCAGCAGCCACCCGGGACAGGGGGCCGAGCAGTACTTC. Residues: CASSHPGQGAEQYF.

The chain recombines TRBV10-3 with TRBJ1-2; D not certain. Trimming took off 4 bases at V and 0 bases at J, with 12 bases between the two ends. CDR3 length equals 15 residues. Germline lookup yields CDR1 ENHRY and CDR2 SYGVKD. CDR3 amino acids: CAISASGPSNYGYTF. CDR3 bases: TGTGCCATCAGTGCATCGGGTCCCTCTAACTATGGCTACACCTTC.

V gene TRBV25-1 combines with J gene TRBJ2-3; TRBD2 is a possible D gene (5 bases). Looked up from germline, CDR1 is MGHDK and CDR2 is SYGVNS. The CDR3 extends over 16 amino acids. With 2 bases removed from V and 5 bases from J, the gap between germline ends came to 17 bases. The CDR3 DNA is TGTGCCAGCAGTGAACTTACATTACAAGGGAGAGATACGCAGTATTTT. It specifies CASSELTLQGRDTQYF.

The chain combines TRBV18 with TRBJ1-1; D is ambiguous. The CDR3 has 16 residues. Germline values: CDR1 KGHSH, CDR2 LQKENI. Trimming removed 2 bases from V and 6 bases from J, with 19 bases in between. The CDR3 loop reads CASSPDKRERGAEAFF. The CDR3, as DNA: TGTGCCAGCTCACCAGATAAGAGGGAACGAGGCGCTGAAGCTTTCTTT.

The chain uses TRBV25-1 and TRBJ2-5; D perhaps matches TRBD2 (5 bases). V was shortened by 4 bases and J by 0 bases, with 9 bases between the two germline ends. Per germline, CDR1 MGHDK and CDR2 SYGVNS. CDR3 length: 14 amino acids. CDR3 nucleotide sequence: TGTGCCAGCAGTGGAGCGGCGTACCAAGAGACCCAGTACTTC. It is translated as CASSGAAYQETQYF.

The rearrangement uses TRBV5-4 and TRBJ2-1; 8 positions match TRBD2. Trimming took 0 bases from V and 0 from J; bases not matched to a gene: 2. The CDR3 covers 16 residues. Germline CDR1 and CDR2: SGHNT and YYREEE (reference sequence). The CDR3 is CASSLGSGGSYNEQFF. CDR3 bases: TGTGCCAGCAGCTTGGGGAGCGGGGGCTCCTACAATGAGCAGTTCTTC.

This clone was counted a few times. CDR3 bases: TGTGCCAGCAGTTTGGTAGCGGGAGGCACCAACAATGAGCAGTTCTTC. Its translation is CASSLVAGGTNNEQFF. The chain employs TRBV28 and TRBJ2-1, with 10 bases aligning to TRBD2. Trimming took 3 bases from V and 5 from J; bases not matched to a gene: 7. The CDR3 contains 16 residues. CDR1 is MDHEN, CDR2 SYDVKM, per germline.

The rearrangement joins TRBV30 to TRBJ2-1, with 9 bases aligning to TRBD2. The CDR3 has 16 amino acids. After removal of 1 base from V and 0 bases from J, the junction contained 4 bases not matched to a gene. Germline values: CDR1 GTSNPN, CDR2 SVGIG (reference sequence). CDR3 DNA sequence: TGTGCCTGGAGTGCCTATAGCGGGAGCTCCTACAATGAGCAGTTCTTC. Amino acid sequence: CAWSAYSGSSYNEQFF.

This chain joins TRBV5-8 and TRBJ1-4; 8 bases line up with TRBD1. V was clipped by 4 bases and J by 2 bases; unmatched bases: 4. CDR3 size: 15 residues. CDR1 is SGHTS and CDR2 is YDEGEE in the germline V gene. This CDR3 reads CASSQHRGTNEKLFF. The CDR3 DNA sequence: TGTGCCAGCAGCCAACACAGGGGGACTAATGAAAAACTGTTTTTT.

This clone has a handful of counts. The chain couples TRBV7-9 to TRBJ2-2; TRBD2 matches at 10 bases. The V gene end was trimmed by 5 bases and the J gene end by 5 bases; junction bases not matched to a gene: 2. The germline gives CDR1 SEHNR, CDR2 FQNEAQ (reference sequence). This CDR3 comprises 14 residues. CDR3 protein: CASSTGLATGELFF. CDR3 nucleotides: TGTGCCAGCAGCACGGGACTAGCGACCGGGGAGCTGTTTTTT.

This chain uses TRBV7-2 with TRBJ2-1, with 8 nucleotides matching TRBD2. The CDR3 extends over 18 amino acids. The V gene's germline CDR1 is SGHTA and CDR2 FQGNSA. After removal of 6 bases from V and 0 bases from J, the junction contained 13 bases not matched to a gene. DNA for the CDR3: TGTGCCAGCAGACCTGGACTGAACCGGGGGGGCTCCTACAATGAGCAGTTCTTC. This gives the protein CASRPGLNRGGSYNEQFF.

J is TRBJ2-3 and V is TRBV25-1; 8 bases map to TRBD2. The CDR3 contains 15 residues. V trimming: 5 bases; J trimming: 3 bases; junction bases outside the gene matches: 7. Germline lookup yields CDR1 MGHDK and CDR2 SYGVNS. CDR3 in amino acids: CASSPGGRMTDTQYF. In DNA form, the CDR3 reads TGTGCCAGCAGTCCGGGGGGGCGCATGACAGATACGCAGTATTTT.

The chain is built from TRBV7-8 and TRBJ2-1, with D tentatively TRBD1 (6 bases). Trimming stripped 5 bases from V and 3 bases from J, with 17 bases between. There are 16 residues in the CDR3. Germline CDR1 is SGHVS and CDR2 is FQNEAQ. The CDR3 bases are TGTGCCAGCAGCAAATCCCGACAGGTGAACTACAATGAGCAGTTCTTC. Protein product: CASSKSRQVNYNEQFF. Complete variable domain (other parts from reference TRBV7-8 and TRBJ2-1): GAGVSQSPRYKVAKRGQDVALRCDPISGHVSLFWYQQALGQGPEFLTYFQNEAQLDKSGLPSDRFFAERPEGSVSTLKIQRTQQEDSAVYLCASSKSRQVNYNEQFFGPGTRLTVL.

CDR3 amino acids: CASSVLVGGTDTQYF. CDR3 DNA: TGTGCCAGCAGTGTATTGGTTGGGGGGACAGATACGCAGTATTTT. The chain couples TRBV27 to TRBJ2-3, with a weak D call TRBD2 (6 bases). Germline CDR1 reads MNHEY; CDR2 reads SMNVEV (reference sequence). This CDR3 is 15 amino acids long. The V end lost 5 bases, the J end lost 3 bases, and 15 bases lay between the germline ends.

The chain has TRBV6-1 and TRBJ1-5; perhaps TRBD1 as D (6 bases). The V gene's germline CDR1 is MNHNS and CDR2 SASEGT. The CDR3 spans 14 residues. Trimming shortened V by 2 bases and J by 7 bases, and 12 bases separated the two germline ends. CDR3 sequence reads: CASSETGTAQPQHF. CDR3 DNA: TGTGCCAGCAGTGAAACAGGGACCGCCCAGCCCCAGCATTTT.

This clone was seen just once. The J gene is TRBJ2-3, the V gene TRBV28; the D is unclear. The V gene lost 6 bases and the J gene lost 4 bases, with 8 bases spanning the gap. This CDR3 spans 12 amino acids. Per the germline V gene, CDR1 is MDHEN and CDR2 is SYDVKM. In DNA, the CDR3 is TGTGCCAGCAGGCGACTGCCAGATACGCAGTATTTT. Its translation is CASRRLPDTQYF.

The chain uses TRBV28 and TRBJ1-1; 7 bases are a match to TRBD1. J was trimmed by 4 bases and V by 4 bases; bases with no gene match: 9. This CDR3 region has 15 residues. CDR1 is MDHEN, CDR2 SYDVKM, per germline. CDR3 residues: CASSSRQGIGTEAFF. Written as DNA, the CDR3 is TGTGCCAGCAGTTCTCGACAGGGCATAGGCACTGAAGCTTTCTTT.

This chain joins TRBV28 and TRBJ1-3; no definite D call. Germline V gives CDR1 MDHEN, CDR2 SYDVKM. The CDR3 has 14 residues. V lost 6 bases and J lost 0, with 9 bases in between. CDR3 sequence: CASSPYYSGNTIYF. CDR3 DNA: TGTGCCAGCAGCCCCTACTACTCTGGAAACACCATATATTTT.

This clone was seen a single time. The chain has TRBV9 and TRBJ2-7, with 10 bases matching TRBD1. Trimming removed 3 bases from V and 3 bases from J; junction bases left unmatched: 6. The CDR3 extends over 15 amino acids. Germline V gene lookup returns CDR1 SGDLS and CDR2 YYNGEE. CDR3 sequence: CASSAGQGLFYEQYF. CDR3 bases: TGTGCCAGCAGCGCGGGACAGGGGTTATTCTACGAGCAGTACTTC.

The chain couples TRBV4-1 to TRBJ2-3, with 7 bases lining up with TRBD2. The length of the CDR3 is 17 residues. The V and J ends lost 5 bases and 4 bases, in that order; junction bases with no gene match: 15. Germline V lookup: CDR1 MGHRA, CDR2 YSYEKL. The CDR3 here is CASSSRSARERADTQYF. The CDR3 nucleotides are TGCGCCAGCAGCTCCCGATCGGCGCGGGAGAGGGCAGATACGCAGTATTTT.

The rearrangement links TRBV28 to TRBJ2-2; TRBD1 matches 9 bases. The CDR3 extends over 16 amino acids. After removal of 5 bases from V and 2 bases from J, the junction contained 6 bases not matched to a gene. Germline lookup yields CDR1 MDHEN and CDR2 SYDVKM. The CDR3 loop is CASSVPGQGNTGELFF. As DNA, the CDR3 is TGTGCCAGCAGTGTTCCGGGACAGGGAAACACCGGGGAGCTGTTTTTT.

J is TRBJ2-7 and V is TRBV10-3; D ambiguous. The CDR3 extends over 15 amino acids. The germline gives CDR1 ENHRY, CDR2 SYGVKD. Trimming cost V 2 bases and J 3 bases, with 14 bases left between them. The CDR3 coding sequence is TGTGCCATCAGTGAGGAGGCTGCCAACGACTACGAGCAGTACTTC. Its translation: CAISEEAANDYEQYF.

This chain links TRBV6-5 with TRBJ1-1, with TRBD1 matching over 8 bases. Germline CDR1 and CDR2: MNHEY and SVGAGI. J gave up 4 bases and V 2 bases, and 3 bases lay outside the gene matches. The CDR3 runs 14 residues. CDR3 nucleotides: TGTGCCAGCAGTTACGGGACAGGCCGCACTGAAGCTTTCTTT. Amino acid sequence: CASSYGTGRTEAFF.

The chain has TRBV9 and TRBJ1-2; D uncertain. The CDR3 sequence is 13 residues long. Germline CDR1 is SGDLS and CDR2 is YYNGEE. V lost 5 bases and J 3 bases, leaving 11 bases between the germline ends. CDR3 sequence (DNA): TGTGCCAGCAGAAGAGCATCGGACTATGGCTACACCTTC. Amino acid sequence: CASRRASDYGYTF.

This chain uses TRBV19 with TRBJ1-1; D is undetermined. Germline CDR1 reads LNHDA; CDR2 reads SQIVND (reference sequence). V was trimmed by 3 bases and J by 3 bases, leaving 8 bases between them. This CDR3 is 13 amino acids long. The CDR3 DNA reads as TGTGCCAGTAGTATCAGGTCCGACACTGAAGCTTTCTTT. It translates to CASSIRSDTEAFF.